Presented here are 30 T cell receptor beta chains from one specimen sequenced in a study of response to subunit inactivated influenza vaccine (dated by TCRdb to 2017 to 2018). The library was produced with RT-PCR. TCRdb names Illumina HiSeq 2500 as the instrument used. TCRdb itself trimmed the public reads at Q25 with fastp, ran MiXCR and retained productive beta chains. A single entry per CDR3 protein holds the most common genes and DNA from its merged rows. Recorded for this sample are roughly 570,000 distinct CDR3 sequences; 10% to 15% of them occurred a single time. Together, the top ten hold about an eighth of the sample. The time point label on this specimen signifies: around 45 days after influenza vaccine administration. Sequencing was performed on PBMCs from blood, taken 45 days after vaccination. Source of these receptors: a man aged 50-59 years who received an inactivated influenza vaccine. Donor details come from another sample of the same person, matched by shared clones.

This clonotype was counted a few times. This chain uses TRBV5-4 with TRBJ1-2; no definite D call. V was pared by 0 bases and J by 3 bases, with 9 bases between. The CDR3 has 14 amino acids. Germline V gives CDR1 SGHNT, CDR2 YYREEE (reference sequence). CDR3 nucleotide sequence: TGTGCCAGCAGCTTGGCAGTCGGGGACTATGGCTACACCTTC. Amino acid sequence: CASSLAVGDYGYTF. The full variable domain, rest sourced from reference TRBV5-4 and TRBJ1-2, is ETGVTQSPTHLIKTRGQQVTLRCSSQSGHNTVSWYQQALGQGPQFIFQYYREEENGRGNFPPRFSGLQFPNYSSELNVNALELDDSALYLCASSLAVGDYGYTFGSGTRLTVV.

This clonotype was counted only a few times. Written as DNA, the CDR3 is TGCGCCAGCAGCCAAGAGCCCACTGGGGCCAACGTCCTGACTTTC. Its translation is CASSQEPTGANVLTF. J is TRBJ2-6 and V is TRBV4-1; D ambiguous. The CDR3 runs to 15 residues. V was pared by 0 bases and J by 2 bases, with 5 bases between. Germline CDR1 is MGHRA and CDR2 is YSYEKL.

The CDR3 protein is CASSYSGRGPYEQYF. In DNA form, the CDR3 reads TGTGCCAGCAGTTACTCGGGCAGGGGGCCTTACGAGCAGTACTTC. The chain combines TRBV6-2 or TRBV6-3 with TRBJ2-7; 8 bases align to TRBD1. Germline CDR1 and CDR2: MNHEY and SVGEGT. V lost 0 bases, J lost 4 bases, and 5 bases stayed unmatched. The length of the CDR3 is 15 residues.

The chain's CDR3 is CAISETARANYGYTF. In DNA, the CDR3 is TGTGCCATCAGTGAGACTGCCAGGGCTAACTATGGCTACACCTTC. The chain has TRBV10-3 and TRBJ1-2; tentative D call: TRBD1 (5 bases). Germline-derived CDR1 and CDR2 are ENHRY and SYGVKD. The V and J ends lost 2 bases and 0 bases respectively, with 10 bases between them. The CDR3 has 15 amino acids.

The chain couples TRBV5-1 to TRBJ2-1, with unresolved D. Germline V gives CDR1 SGHRS, CDR2 YFSETQ. This CDR3 spans 15 amino acids. Deletions cut 4 bases from V and 2 bases from J, with 13 bases between. DNA of the CDR3: TGCGCCAGCAGCAAGGACCCCGGGCCCTACAATGAGCAGTTCTTC. This encodes CASSKDPGPYNEQFF.

This chain connects TRBV6-2 or TRBV6-3 to TRBJ2-7; 7 nucleotides align to TRBD1. In germline, CDR1 is MNHEY, CDR2 SVGEGT. With 4 bases clipped from V and 0 bases from J, the junction kept 15 bases outside the gene matches. The CDR3 covers 18 residues. CDR3: CASSLNSAGQALSYEQYF. CDR3 nucleotide sequence: TGTGCCAGCAGTTTGAATTCGGCTGGACAGGCTCTCTCCTACGAGCAGTACTTC.

The V gene is TRBV29-1, the J gene TRBJ2-1, with 12 bases that match TRBD2. The V segment lost 6 bases and the J segment 0 bases; nucleotides outside the gene matches: 3. The CDR3 covers 15 residues. CDR1 SQVTM and CDR2 ANQGSEA come from the germline V gene. For the CDR3, the DNA is TGCAGCGTGGCTAGCGGGGGGGGCTCCTACAATGAGCAGTTCTTC. Residues: CSVASGGGSYNEQFF.

CDR3 sequence (DNA): TGCGCCAGCAGCTTGGCCACTAGCGGGGGGGTCCAAGAGACCCAGTACTTC. Its protein is CASSLATSGGVQETQYF. The rearrangement links TRBV5-1 to TRBJ2-5; 13 bases fit TRBD2. This CDR3 spans 17 amino acids. CDR1 and CDR2 from the germline V gene are SGHRS and YFSETQ. The V and J ends lost 0 bases and 1 base, in that order; junction bases with no gene match: 3. The full variable domain, rest sourced from reference TRBV5-1 and TRBJ2-5, is KAGVTQTPRYLIKTRGQQVTLSCSPISGHRSVSWYQQTPGQGLQFLFEYFSETQRNKGNFPGRFSGRQFSNSRSEMNVSTLELGDSALYLCASSLATSGGVQETQYFGPGTRLLVL.

The CDR3 DNA sequence: TGTGCCAGCAGCTTCCCCCCCACGGCGAGAGGGTCCTACAATGAGCAGTTCTTC. It encodes CASSFPPTARGSYNEQFF. The chain links TRBV11-1 to TRBJ2-1, with D possibly matching TRBD2 (5 bases). This CDR3 is built from 18 residues. Trimming left V 3 bases short and J 1 base short, with 19 bases between. The germline V gene encodes CDR1 SGHAT and CDR2 FQDESV (reference sequence).

This clonotype has just a few counts. The CDR3 is CASSPGPGQETYEQYF. The CDR3 bases are TGTGCCAGCAGCCCTGGGCCGGGACAGGAGACCTACGAGCAGTACTTC. This chain joins TRBV7-2 and TRBJ2-7; 8 nucleotides align to TRBD1. Germline CDR1 is SGHTA and CDR2 is FQGNSA. V lost 5 bases and J lost 2; bases outside the gene matches: 11. The length of the CDR3 is 16 residues.

This clonotype was seen a few times. V gene TRBV6-1 combines with J gene TRBJ2-5; D remains ambiguous. Germline CDR1 and CDR2: MNHNS and SASEGT. The CDR3 length is 10 residues. Between the trimmed V and J ends, which lost 10 bases and 3 bases, there was a span of 6 bases. In nucleotides, the CDR3 is TGTGCCATCGTGGAAGAGACCCAGTACTTC. Translated: CAIVEETQYF.

This clonotype showed up just a few times. The chain joins TRBV20-1 to TRBJ2-7, with D perhaps matching TRBD2 (6 bases). V lost 0 bases to trimming and J lost 3 bases, with 15 bases between them. The V gene's germline CDR1 is DFQATT and CDR2 SNEGSKA (reference sequence). CDR3 length equals 15 residues. The CDR3 DNA follows: TGCAGTGCTAGAGAGGTCGGGACTGGATTCTACGAGCAGTACTTC. Protein: CSAREVGTGFYEQYF.

This clonotype was found a few times. The gene calls are TRBV27 and TRBJ2-1; 7 bases agree with TRBD1. Germline CDR1 MNHEY, CDR2 SMNVEV (reference sequence). This CDR3 spans 15 amino acids. V was pared by 4 bases and J by 4 bases, with 7 bases of the junction left unmatched. CDR3 DNA sequence: TGTGCCAGCAGTTCCCCGGGACAGCCTTACAATGAGCAGTTCTTC. This translates into CASSSPGQPYNEQFF.

This clonotype was seen a handful of times. This chain links TRBV28 with TRBJ1-5, with 7 bases identical to TRBD1. V trimming: 6 bases; J trimming: 6 bases; junction bases outside the gene matches: 11. Germline CDR1 is MDHEN and CDR2 is SYDVKM. CDR3 length: 15 residues. CDR3: CASRPETGRFQPQHF. In nucleotides, the CDR3 is TGTGCCAGCAGGCCAGAGACAGGGCGTTTTCAGCCCCAGCATTTT.

The chain is built from TRBV11-2 and TRBJ1-4; 7 nucleotides line up with TRBD1. The length of the CDR3 is 18 residues. Germline V gene sequence: CDR1 SGHAT, CDR2 FQNNGV. With V trimmed by 3 bases and J by 0 bases, 10 bases remained unmatched. The CDR3 region is CASSLRGQVSTTNEKLFF. As DNA, the CDR3 is TGTGCCAGCAGCTTGAGGGGGCAGGTTTCTACAACTAATGAAAAACTGTTTTTT. The whole variable domain, remainder taken from reference TRBV11-2 and TRBJ1-4, is EAGVAQSPRYKIIEKRQSVAFWCNPISGHATLYWYQQILGQGPKLLIQFQNNGVVDDSQLPKDRFSAERLKGVDSTLKIQPAKLEDSAVYLCASSLRGQVSTTNEKLFFGSGTQLSVL.

The sample holds many counts of this clonotype. This rearrangement joins TRBV29-1 to TRBJ2-2; 7 bases are a match to TRBD1. V dropped 0 bases and J dropped 0; count of bases not matched to a gene: 4. From germline, CDR1 is SQVTM and CDR2 ANQGSEA. CDR3 size: 16 residues. This chain's CDR3 is CSVEDRTGSNTGELFF. For the CDR3, the DNA is TGCAGCGTTGAAGATCGGACAGGTTCGAACACCGGGGAGCTGTTTTTT.

This clonotype has more than one count but fewer than ten. CDR3 DNA sequence: TGTGCCAGCAGGACCCCAGGACAGGGAAGAACCGGGGAGCTGTTTTTT. Translating it yields CASRTPGQGRTGELFF. The genes are TRBV6-1 and TRBJ2-2; 8 bases line up with TRBD1. The junction had 11 bases not matched to a gene; V was cut back by 6 bases and J by 5 bases. There are 16 residues in the CDR3. The germline gives CDR1 MNHNS, CDR2 SASEGT.

The chain combines TRBV7-9 with TRBJ2-7; 7 positions match TRBD1. The CDR3 covers 13 residues. In germline, CDR1 is SEHNR, CDR2 FQNEAQ (reference sequence). Trimming removed 5 bases from V and 4 bases from J; junction bases left unmatched: 5. The CDR3 coding sequence is TGTGCCAGCAGCCCAGGGGGACAGTACGAGCAGTACTTC. This translates into CASSPGGQYEQYF.

This clonotype has only a few counts. The chain joins TRBV7-8 to TRBJ1-5, with D perhaps matching TRBD1 (5 bases). Between the trimmed V and J ends, which lost 3 bases and 8 bases, there was a span of 17 bases. This CDR3 spans 15 amino acids. Germline lookup yields CDR1 SGHVS and CDR2 FQNEAQ. CDR3 region: CASSLLGQAVKPQHF. The DNA of the CDR3 is TGTGCCAGCAGCTTGCTGGGGCAGGCCGTAAAGCCCCAGCATTTT. Complete variable domain (other parts from reference TRBV7-8 and TRBJ1-5): GAGVSQSPRYKVAKRGQDVALRCDPISGHVSLFWYQQALGQGPEFLTYFQNEAQLDKSGLPSDRFFAERPEGSVSTLKIQRTQQEDSAVYLCASSLLGQAVKPQHFGDGTRLSIL.

This clonotype was picked up a small number of times. The chain joins TRBV7-9 to TRBJ2-1, with D possibly being TRBD1 or TRBD2 (6 bases each). Between the trimmed V and J ends, which lost 5 bases and 11 bases, there was a span of 28 bases. The CDR3 totals 17 residues. Germline CDR1 reads SEHNR; CDR2 reads FQNEAQ (reference sequence). Here the CDR3 reads CASSPGASAPTATKQFF. The CDR3 DNA reads TGTGCCAGCAGCCCAGGGGCTAGCGCGCCGACCGCCACTAAGCAGTTCTTC.

This rearrangement joins TRBV3-1 to TRBJ1-2; TRBD1 is a possible D gene (5 bases). The germline V and J ends were trimmed by 11 bases and 5 bases, with 24 bases remaining between them. The CDR3 runs to 15 residues. Germline V lookup: CDR1 LGHDT, CDR2 YNNKEL (reference sequence). The CDR3 reads CASSKGRGNQYGYTF. The CDR3 coding sequence is TGTGCCTCCTCCAAAGGGAGGGGAAATCAGTATGGCTACACCTTC.

This clonotype was observed a handful of times. The chain carries TRBV3-1 and TRBJ2-7; D remains ambiguous. The CDR3 is 15 amino acids. Trimming removed 4 bases from V and 3 bases from J, with 16 bases in between. Germline assignment: CDR1 LGHDT and CDR2 YNNKEL (reference sequence). CDR3 nucleotides: TGTGCCAGCAGCCTTAGGATGGACGGTTACTACGAGCAGTACTTC. Translating gives CASSLRMDGYYEQYF.

This chain joins TRBV29-1 and TRBJ1-2, with D unclear. The length of the CDR3 is 9 residues. Germline V CDR1 and CDR2: SQVTM, ANQGSEA. With 0 bases removed from V and 8 bases from J, the gap between germline ends came to 1 base. Here the CDR3 DNA reads TGCAGCGTTGAAGAGGGCTACACCTTC. Translation: CSVEEGYTF.

The gene calls are TRBV3-1 and TRBJ1-3; no clear D gene. Trimming removed 0 bases from V and 4 bases from J, with 7 bases in between. CDR3 length: 14 amino acids. CDR1 and CDR2 (germline): LGHDT, YNNKEL (reference sequence). As DNA, the CDR3 is TGTGCCAGCAGCCAAGATGACGGGGGAAACACCATATATTTT. Encoded protein: CASSQDDGGNTIYF.

The sample holds a few counts of this clonotype. This sequence joins TRBV5-6 and TRBJ1-5; D unresolved. Germline CDR1 and CDR2: SGHDT and YYEEEE. V shed 1 base and J shed 6 bases, with 11 bases lying between them. This CDR3 is 14 amino acids long. CDR3 DNA sequence: TGTGCCAGCAGCTTGCCCGGGTACGGTCAGCCCCAGCATTTT. Amino acid sequence: CASSLPGYGQPQHF.

This clonotype has just a few counts. CDR3 sequence: CASRDVGMGELFF. Here the CDR3 DNA reads TGTGCCAGCAGGGACGTCGGAATGGGGGAGCTGTTTTTT. The V gene is TRBV6-1, the J gene TRBJ2-2, with D unresolved. The CDR3 covers 13 residues. Germline V CDR1 and CDR2: MNHNS, SASEGT. Deletions cut 6 bases from V and 8 bases from J, with 13 bases between.

This clonotype was detected a few times. CDR3 coding DNA: TGTGCCACCAGTGATCTGGGGACAGGCAACCAAGAGACCCAGTACTTC. Amino acid sequence: CATSDLGTGNQETQYF. V usage is TRBV24-1 and J usage is TRBJ2-5, with 8 bases matching TRBD1. The CDR3 spans 16 residues. CDR1 is KGHDR, CDR2 SFDVKD, per germline. The trim removed 3 bases at V and 0 bases at J, leaving 5 bases unmatched.

The gene calls are TRBV20-1 and TRBJ1-1; D is undetermined. The ends were cut back, 6 bases at V and 0 bases at J, with 14 bases in the middle. Germline V gene lookup returns CDR1 DFQATT and CDR2 SNEGSKA (reference sequence). The CDR3 loop spans 14 amino acids. The CDR3 reads CSASPRFMNTEAFF. CDR3 DNA sequence: TGCAGTGCGTCACCCAGATTCATGAACACTGAAGCTTTCTTT.

This clonotype has at least ten counts. The chain links TRBV7-9 to TRBJ2-7; the D is unclear. The CDR3 consists of 13 residues. Germline V gene sequence: CDR1 SEHNR, CDR2 FQNEAQ (reference sequence). V was trimmed by 5 bases and J by 4 bases, leaving 12 bases between them. CDR3: CASSPPARYEQYF. In DNA form, the CDR3 reads TGTGCCAGCAGCCCTCCCGCTAGGTACGAGCAGTACTTC.

This clonotype was recorded a few times. V gene TRBV3-1 combines with J gene TRBJ2-7, with no clear D. CDR3 length: 11 residues. The germline CDR1 and CDR2 sequences are LGHDT and YNNKEL (reference sequence). The ends were cut back, 6 bases at V and 5 bases at J, with 8 bases in the middle. This chain's CDR3 is CASRYLDEQYF. The CDR3, as DNA: TGTGCCAGCAGGTACCTGGACGAGCAGTACTTC.